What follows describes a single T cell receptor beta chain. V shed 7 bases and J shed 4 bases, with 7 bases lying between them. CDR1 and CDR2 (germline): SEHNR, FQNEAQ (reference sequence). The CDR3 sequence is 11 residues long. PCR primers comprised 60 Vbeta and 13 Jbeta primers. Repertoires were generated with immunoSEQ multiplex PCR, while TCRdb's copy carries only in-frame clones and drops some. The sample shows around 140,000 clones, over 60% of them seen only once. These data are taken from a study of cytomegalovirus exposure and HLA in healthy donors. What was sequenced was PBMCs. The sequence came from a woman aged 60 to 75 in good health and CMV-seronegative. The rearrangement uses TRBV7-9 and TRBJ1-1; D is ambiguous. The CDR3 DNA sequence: TGTGCCAGCACCCGGGGCACTGAAGCTTTCTTT. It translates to CASTRGTEAFF.